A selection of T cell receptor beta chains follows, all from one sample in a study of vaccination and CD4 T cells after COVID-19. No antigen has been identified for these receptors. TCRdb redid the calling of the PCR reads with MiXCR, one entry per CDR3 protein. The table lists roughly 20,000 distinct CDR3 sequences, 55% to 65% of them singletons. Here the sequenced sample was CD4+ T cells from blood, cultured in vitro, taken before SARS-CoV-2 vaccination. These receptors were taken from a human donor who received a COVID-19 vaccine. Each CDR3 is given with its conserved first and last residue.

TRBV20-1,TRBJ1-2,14,CSATDDRDNYGYTF
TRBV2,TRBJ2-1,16,CASSQDGPQLYNEQFF
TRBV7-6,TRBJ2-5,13,CASSFGQGKTQYF
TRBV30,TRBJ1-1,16,CAWSGTPGRMNTEAFF
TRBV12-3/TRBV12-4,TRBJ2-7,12,CASSLHGYEQYF
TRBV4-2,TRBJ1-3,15,CASSQGQSSGNTIYF
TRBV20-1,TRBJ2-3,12,CSARQGTDTQYF
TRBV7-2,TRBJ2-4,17,CASSLGAGGRVENIQYF
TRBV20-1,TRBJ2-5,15,CSARDVKGAQETQYF
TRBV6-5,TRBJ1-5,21,CASSSSGRGTTLLYSNQPQHF
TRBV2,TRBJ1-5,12,CASSFGPQPQHF
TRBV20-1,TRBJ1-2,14,CSARDGDSLYGYTF
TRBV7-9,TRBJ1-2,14,CASSLSGENYGYTF
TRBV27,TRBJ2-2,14,CASRTTGITGELFF
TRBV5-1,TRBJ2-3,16,CASSLGLGTSTDTQYF
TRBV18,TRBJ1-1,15,CASSPRGGIGTEAFF
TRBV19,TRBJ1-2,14,CASSQDREWYGYTF
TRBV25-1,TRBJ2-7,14,CASSADSFRYEQYF
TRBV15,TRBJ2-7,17,CATSRDRGTGVGYEQYF
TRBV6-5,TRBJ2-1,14,CASSYSRQGGTQFF
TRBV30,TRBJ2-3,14,CAWSVGRAADTQYF
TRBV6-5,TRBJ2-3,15,CASSDSGLALDTQYF
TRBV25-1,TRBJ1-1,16,CASRAGGQGVNTEAFF
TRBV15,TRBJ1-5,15,CATSRRTGGSEPQHF
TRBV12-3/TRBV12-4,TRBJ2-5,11,CASSLGETQYF
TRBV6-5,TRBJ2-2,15,CASSFDSTYTGELFF
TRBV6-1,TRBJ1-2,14,CASSEAPGTGGYTF
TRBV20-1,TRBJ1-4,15,CSAAPTGDRGEKLFF
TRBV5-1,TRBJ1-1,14,CASSPGPMNTEAFF
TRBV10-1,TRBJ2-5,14,CASSGSGPGETQYF
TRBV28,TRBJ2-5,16,CASSLGGTGTQETQYF
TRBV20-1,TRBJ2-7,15,CSASGRDRVSYEQYF
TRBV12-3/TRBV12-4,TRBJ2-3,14,CASSGGRITDTQYF
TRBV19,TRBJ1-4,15,CASSIKGRPNEKLFF
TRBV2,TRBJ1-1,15,CASSDGGGYNTEAFF
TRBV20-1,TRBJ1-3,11,CSARLGNTIYF
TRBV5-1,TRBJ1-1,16,CASSLETGGRNTEAFF
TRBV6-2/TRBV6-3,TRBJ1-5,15,CASRQRSGPNQPQHF
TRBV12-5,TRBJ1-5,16,CASGLGSAGSNQPQHF
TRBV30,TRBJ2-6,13,CAWGGPGANVLTF
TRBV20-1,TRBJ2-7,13,CSARGALPYEQYF
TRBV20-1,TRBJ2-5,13,CSYSLGGDETQYF
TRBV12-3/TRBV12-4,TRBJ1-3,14,CASSFTGQGNTIYF
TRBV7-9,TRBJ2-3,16,CASSYPQGSTTDTQYF
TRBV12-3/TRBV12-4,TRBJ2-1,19,CASSPRRTSGGSEVNEQFF
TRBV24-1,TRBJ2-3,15,CATSVPGLGTDTQYF
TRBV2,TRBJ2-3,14,CASSGGYTTDTQYF
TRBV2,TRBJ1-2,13,CASSEIRGGGYTF
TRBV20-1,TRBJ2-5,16,CSARGGAGAYQETQYF
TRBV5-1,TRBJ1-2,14,CASSLTDINYGYTF
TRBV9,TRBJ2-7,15,CASSATGQVSGEQYF
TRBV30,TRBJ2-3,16,CAWSIGLAGGTDTQYF
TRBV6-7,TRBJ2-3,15,CASSYLGRLGDTQYF
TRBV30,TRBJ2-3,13,CAGGTRRTDTQYF
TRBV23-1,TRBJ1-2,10,CASSQGGYTF
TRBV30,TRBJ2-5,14,CAWSWGSVQETQYF
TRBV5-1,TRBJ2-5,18,CASSLNTAQGLDQETQYF
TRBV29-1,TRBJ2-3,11,CSGGRGDTQYF
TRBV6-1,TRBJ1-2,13,CASSHVGVEGYTF